The clone carrying this T cell receptor beta chain was counted a few times. Its antigen is as yet unknown. The data were taken from a study of beta chain features in type 1 diabetes. Study in general: Across the samples, roughly 98,000,000 sorted cells were examined in total.

Germline-derived CDR1 and CDR2 are SEHNR and FQNEAQ (reference sequence). This CDR3 spans 13 amino acids. V lost 1 base and J 10 bases, leaving 11 bases between the germline ends. Every isolated RNA sample was fully reverse transcribed, so sequencing captured expressed TCRB transcripts. TCRdb's copy holds only in-frame clones and misses some; the assay was immunoSEQ multiplex PCR. The sample consists of fewer than 500,000 clones, approximately 15% of them appearing once. General observations from the study: PCR might preferentially amplify shorter templates, equally in patients and controls.

What was sequenced was naive CD4+ T cells from blood. The sequence derives from a man aged 25-40 years in good health. The chain couples TRBV7-9 to TRBJ1-5; D possibly corresponds to TRBD1 (6 bases). CDR3 bases: TGTGCCAGCAGCTTAGAACAGGGAACCCCCCAGCATTTT. It specifies CASSLEQGTPQHF.